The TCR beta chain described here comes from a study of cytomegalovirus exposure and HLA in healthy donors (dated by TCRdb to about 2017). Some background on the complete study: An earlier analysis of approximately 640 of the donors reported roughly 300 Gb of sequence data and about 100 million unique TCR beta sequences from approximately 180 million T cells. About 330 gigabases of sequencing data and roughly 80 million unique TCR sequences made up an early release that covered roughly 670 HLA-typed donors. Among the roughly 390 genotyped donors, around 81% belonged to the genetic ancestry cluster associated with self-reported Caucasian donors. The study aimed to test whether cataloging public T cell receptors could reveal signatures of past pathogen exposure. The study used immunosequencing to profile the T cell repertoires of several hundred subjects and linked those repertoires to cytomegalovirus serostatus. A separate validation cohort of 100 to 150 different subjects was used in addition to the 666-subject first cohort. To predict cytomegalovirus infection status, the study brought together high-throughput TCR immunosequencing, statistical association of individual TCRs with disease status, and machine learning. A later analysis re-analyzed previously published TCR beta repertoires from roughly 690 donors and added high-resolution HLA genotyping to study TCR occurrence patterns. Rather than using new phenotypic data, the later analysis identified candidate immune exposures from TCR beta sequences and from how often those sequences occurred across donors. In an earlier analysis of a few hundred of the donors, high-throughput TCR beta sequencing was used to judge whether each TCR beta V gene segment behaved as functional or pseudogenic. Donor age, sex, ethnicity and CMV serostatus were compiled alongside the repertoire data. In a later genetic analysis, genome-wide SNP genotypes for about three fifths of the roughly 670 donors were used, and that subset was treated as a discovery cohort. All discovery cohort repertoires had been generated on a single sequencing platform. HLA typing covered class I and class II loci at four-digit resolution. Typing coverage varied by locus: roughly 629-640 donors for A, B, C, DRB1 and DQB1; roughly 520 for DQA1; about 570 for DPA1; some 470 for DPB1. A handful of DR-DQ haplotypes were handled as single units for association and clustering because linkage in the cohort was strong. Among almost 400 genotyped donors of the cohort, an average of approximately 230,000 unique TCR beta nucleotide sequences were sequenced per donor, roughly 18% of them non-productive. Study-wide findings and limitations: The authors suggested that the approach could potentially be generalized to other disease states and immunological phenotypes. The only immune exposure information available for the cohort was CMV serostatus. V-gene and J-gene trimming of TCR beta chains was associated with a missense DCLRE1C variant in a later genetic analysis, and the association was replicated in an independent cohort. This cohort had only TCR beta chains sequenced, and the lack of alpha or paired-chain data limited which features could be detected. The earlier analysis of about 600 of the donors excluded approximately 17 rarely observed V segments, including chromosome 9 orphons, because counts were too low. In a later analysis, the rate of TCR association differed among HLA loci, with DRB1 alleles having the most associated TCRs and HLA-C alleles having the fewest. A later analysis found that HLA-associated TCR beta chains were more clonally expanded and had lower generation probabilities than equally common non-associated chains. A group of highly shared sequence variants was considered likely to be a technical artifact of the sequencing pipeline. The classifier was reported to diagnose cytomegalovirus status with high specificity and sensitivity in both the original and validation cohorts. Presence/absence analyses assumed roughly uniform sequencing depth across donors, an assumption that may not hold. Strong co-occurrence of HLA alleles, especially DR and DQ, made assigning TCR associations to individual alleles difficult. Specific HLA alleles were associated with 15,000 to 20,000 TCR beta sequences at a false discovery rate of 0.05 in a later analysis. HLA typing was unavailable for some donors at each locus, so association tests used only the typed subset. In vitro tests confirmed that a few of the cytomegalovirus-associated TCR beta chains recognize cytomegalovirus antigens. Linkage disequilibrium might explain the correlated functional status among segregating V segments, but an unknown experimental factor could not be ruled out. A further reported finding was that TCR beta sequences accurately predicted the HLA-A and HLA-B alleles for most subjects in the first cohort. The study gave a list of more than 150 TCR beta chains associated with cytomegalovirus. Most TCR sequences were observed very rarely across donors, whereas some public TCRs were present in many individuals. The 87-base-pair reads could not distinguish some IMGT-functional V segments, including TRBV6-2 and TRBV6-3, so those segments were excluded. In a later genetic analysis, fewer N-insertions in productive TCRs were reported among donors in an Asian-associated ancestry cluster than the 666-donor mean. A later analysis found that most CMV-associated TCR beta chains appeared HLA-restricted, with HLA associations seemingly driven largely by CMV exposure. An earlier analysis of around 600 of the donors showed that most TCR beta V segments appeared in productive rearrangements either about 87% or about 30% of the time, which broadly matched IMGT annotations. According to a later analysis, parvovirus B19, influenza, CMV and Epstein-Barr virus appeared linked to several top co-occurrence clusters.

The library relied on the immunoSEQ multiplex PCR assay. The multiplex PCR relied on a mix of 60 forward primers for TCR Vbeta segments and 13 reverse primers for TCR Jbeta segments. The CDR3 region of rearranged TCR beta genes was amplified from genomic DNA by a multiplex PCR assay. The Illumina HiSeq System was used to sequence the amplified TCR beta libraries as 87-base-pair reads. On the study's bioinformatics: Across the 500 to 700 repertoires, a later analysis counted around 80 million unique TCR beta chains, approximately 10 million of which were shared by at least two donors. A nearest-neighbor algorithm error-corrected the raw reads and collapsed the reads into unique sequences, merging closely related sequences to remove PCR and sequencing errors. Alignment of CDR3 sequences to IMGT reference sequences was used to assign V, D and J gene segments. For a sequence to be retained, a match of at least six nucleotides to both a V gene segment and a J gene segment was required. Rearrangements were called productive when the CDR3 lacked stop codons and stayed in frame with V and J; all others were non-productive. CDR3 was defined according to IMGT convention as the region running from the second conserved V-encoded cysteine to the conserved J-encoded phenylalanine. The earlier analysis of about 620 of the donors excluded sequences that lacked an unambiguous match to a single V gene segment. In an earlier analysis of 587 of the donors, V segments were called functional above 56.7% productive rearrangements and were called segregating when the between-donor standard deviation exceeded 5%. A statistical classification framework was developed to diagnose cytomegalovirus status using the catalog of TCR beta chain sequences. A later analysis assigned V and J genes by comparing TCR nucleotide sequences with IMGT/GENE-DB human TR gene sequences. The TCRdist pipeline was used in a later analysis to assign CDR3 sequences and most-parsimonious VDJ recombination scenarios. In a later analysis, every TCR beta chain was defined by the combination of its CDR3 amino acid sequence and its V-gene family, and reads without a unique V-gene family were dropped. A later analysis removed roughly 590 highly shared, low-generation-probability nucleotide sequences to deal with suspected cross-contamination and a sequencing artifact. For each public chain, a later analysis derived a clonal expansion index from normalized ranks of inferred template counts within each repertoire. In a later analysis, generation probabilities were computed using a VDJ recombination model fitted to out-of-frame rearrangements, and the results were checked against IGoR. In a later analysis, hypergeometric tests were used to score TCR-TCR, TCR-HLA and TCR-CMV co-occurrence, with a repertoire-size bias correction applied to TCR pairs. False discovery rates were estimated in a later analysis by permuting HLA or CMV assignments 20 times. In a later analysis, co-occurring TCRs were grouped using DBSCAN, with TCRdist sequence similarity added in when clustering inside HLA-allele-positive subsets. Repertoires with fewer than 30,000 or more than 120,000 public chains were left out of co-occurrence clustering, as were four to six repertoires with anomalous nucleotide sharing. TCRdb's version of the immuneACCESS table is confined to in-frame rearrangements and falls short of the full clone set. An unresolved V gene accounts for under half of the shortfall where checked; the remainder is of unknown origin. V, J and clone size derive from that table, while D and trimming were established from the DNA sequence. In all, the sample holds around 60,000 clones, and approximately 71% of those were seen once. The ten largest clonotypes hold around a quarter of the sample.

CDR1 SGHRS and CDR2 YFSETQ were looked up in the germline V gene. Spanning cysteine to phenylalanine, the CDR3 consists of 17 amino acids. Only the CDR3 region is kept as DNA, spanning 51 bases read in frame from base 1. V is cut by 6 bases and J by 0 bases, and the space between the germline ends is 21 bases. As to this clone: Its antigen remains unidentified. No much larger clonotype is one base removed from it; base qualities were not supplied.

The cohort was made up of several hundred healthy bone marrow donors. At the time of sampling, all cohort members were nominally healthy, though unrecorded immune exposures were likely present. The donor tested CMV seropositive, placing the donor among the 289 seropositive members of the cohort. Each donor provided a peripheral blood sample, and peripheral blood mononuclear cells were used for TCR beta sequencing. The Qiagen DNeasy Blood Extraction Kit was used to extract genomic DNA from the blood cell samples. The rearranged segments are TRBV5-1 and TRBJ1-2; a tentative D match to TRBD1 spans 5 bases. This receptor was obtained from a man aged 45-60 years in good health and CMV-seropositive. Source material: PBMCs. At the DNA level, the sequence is TGCGCCAGCACGGGGGGTTTCACAGGCCCAGCTAACTATGGCTACACCTTC. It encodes CASTGGFTGPANYGYTF.